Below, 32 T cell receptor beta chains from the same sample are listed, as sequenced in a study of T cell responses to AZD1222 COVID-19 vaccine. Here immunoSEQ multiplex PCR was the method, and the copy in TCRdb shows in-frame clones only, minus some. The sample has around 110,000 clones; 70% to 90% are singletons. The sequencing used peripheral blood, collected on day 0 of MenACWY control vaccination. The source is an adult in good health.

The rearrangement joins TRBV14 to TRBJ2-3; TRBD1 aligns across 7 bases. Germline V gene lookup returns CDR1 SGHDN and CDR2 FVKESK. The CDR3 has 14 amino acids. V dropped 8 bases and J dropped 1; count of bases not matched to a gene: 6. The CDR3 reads CASAPGTGTDTQYF. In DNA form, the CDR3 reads TGTGCCAGCGCCCCCGGGACAGGCACAGATACGCAGTATTTT.

The CDR3 DNA sequence: TGTGCCAGTAGTGGCTTGACAGGGGGTCGCTCTGGGGCCAACGTCCTGACTTTC. It yields the protein CASSGLTGGRSGANVLTF. This chain uses TRBV19 with TRBJ2-6, with 9 positions matching TRBD1. The J segment lost 0 bases and the V segment lost 5 bases, leaving 8 bases of the junction unmatched. The CDR3 sequence is 18 residues long. Germline CDR1 reads LNHDA; CDR2 reads SQIVND (reference sequence).

The CDR3 coding sequence is TGCAGTGCTAGAGACTACGAGCAGTACTTC. This encodes CSARDYEQYF. The chain couples TRBV20-1 to TRBJ2-7, with D unclear. The germline V and J ends were trimmed by 0 bases and 3 bases, with 0 bases remaining between them. From germline, CDR1 is DFQATT and CDR2 SNEGSKA (reference sequence). The CDR3 sequence is 10 residues long.

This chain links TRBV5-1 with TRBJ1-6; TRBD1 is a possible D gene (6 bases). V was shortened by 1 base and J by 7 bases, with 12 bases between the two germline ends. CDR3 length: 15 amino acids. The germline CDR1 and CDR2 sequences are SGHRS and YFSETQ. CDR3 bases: TGCGCCAGCAGCTTGACGACAGGCCGAAATTCACCCCTCCACTTT. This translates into CASSLTTGRNSPLHF.

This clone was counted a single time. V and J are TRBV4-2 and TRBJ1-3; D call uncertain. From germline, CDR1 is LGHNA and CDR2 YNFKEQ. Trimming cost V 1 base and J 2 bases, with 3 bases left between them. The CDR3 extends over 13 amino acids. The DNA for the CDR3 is TGTGCCAGCAGCCAAGGAACTGGAAACACCATATATTTT. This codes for CASSQGTGNTIYF.

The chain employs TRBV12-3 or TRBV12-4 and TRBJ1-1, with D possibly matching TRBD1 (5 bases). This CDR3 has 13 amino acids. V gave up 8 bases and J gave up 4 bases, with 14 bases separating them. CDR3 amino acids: CASRPGAGTEAFF. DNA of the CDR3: TGTGCCAGCCGTCCTGGGGCTGGCACTGAAGCTTTCTTT.

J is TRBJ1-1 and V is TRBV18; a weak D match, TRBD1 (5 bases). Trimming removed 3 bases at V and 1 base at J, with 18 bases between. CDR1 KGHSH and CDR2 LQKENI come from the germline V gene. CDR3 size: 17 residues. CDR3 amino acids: CASSPLGQGRSNTEAFF. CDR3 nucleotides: TGTGCCAGCTCACCTTTAGGGCAGGGACGCTCGAACACTGAAGCTTTCTTT.

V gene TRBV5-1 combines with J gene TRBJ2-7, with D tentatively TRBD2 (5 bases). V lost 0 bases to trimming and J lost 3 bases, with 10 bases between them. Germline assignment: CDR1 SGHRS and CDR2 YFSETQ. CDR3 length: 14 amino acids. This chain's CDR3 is CASSLATEGYEQYF. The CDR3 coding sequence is TGCGCCAGCAGCTTGGCGACCGAGGGCTACGAGCAGTACTTC.

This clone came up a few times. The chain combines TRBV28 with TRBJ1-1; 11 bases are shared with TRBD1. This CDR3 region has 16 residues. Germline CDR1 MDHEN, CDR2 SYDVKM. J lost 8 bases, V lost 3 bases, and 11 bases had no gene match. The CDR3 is CASSFYSGQGVPEAFF. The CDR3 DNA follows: TGTGCCAGCAGTTTTTACTCGGGACAGGGGGTTCCCGAAGCTTTCTTT.

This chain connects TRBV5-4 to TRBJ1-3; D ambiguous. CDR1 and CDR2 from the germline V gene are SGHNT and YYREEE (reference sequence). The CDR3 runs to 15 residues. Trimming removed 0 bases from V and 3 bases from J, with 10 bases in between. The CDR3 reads CASSLGREIGNTIYF. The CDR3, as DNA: TGTGCCAGCAGCTTGGGCCGGGAAATTGGAAACACCATATATTTT.

The CDR3 sequence is CASSQDSAGTEAFF. The CDR3 region has the DNA TGCGCCAGCAGCCAAGACAGTGCGGGGACTGAAGCTTTCTTT. This chain links TRBV4-3 with TRBJ1-1, with D unclear. In germline, CDR1 is LGHNA, CDR2 YSLEER. There are 14 residues in the CDR3. V was cut by 0 bases and J by 5 bases, with 10 bases left in between.

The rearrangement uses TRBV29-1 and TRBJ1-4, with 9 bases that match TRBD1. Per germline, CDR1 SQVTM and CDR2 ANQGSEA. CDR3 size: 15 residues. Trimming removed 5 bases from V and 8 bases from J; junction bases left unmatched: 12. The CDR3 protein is CSVFLAGQGEEKLFF. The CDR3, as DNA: TGCAGCGTTTTTCTGGCGGGACAGGGTGAAGAAAAACTGTTTTTT.

The DNA for the CDR3 is TGTGCCAGCAGTTCAGGGGGGAGGGAGTTAGGCTATGGCTACACCTTC. Translation gives CASSSGGRELGYGYTF. The rearrangement links TRBV28 to TRBJ1-2; 7 bases line up with TRBD1. The CDR3 sequence is 16 residues long. Germline CDR1 MDHEN, CDR2 SYDVKM. J gave up 4 bases and V 4 bases, and 12 bases lay outside the gene matches.

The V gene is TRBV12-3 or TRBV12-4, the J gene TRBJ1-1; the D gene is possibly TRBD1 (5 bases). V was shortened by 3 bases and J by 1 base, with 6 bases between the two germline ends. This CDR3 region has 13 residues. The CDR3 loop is CASSFGGNTEAFF. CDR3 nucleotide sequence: TGTGCCAGCAGTTTTGGGGGGAACACTGAAGCTTTCTTT.

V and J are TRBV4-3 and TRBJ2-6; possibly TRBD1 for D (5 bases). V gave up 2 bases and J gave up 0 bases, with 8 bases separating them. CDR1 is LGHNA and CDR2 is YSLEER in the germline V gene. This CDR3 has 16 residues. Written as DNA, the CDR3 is TGCGCCAGCAGCCAACGACAGAGCTCTGGGGCCAACGTCCTGACTTTC. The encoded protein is CASSQRQSSGANVLTF.

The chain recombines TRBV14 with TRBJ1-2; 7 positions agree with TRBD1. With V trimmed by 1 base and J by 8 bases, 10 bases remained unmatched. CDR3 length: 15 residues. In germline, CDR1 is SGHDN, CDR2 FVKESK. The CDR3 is CASSQGRQGRDGYTF. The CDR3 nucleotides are TGTGCCAGCAGCCAAGGAAGACAGGGAAGGGACGGCTACACCTTC.

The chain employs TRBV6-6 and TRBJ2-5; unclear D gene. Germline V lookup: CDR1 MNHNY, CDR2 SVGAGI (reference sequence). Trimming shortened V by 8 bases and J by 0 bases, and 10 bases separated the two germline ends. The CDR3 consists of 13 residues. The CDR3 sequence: CASRPTNQETQYF. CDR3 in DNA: TGTGCCAGCCGGCCGACAAACCAAGAGACCCAGTACTTC.

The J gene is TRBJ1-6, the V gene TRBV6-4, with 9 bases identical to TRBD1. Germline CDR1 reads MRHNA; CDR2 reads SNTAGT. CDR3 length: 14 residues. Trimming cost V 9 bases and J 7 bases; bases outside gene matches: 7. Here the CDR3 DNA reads TGTGCCAGACCCTACAGGGGGCGGAATTCACCCCTCCACTTT. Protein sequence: CARPYRGRNSPLHF.

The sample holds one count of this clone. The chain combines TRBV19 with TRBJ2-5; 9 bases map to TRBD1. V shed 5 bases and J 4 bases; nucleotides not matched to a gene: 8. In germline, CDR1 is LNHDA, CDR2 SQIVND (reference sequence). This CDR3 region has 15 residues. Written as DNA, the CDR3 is TGTGCCAGTAGTTCTCGGACAGGGGTGCGAGAGACCCAGTACTTC. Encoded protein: CASSSRTGVRETQYF.

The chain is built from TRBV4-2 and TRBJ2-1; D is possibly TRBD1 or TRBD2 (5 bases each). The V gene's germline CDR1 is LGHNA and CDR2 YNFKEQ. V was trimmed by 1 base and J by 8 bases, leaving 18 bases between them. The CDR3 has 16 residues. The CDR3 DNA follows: TGTGCCAGCAGCCAAGCCGACGGGGCCGGGGTCGATGAGCAGTTCTTC. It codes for CASSQADGAGVDEQFF.

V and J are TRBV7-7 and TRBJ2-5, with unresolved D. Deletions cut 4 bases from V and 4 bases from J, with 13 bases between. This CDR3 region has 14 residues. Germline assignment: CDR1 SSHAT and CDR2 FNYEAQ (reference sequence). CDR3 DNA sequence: TGTGCCAGCAGCTACGATCTATCAGTAGAGACCCAGTACTTC. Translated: CASSYDLSVETQYF.

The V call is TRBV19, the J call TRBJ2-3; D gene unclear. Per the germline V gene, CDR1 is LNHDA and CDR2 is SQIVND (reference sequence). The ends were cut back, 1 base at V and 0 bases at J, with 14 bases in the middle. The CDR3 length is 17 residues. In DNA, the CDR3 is TGTGCCAGTAGTATAGTTAGGGCCTCCACTAGCACAGATACGCAGTATTTT. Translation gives CASSIVRASTSTDTQYF.

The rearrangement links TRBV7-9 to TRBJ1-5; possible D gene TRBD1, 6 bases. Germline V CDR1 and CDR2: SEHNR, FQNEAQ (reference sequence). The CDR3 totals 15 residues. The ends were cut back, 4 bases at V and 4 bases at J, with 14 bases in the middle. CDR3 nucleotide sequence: TGTGCCAGCAGCTATGCCGGGACACTGAATCAGCCCCAGCATTTT. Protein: CASSYAGTLNQPQHF.

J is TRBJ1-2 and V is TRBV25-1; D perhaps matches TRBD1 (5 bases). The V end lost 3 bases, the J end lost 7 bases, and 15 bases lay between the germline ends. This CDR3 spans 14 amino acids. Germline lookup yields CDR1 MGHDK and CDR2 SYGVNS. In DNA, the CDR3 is TGTGCCAGCAGTGACTTCGGGGGTTCGGGTGGCTACACCTTC. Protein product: CASSDFGGSGGYTF.

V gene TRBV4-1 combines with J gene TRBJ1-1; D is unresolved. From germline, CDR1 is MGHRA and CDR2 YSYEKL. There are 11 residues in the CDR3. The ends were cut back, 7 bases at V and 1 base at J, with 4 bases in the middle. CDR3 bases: TGCGCCAGCATAGGGAACACTGAAGCTTTCTTT. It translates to CASIGNTEAFF.

The CDR3 DNA reads as TGTGCCAGCAGCCCACCCGGGCTAGCGGGGGGGCGGGATGAGCAGTTCTTC. Translating gives CASSPPGLAGGRDEQFF. This chain uses TRBV7-2 with TRBJ2-1, with 12 bases matching TRBD2. This CDR3 has 17 residues. CDR1 is SGHTA and CDR2 is FQGNSA in the germline V gene. Unmatched junction bases numbered 13, after V lost 5 bases and J lost 8 bases.

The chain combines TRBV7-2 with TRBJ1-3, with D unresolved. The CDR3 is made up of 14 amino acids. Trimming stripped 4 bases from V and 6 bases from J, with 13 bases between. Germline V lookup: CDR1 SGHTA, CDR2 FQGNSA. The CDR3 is CASSSEGLKNTIYF. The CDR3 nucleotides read TGTGCCAGCAGCTCCGAAGGACTGAAAAACACCATATATTTT.

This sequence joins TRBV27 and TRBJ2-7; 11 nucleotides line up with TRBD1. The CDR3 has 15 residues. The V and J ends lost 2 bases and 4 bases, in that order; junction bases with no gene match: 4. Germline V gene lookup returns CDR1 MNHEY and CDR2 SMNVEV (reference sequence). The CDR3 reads CASSLGRDRGYEQYF. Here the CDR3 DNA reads TGTGCCAGCAGTTTAGGCCGGGACAGGGGGTACGAGCAGTACTTC.

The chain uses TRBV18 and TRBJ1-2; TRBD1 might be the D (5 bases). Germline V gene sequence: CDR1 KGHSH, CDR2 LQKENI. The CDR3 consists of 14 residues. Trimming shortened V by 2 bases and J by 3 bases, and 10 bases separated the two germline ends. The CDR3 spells CASSPGAGHYGYTF. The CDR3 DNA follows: TGTGCCAGCTCACCAGGGGCGGGGCACTATGGCTACACCTTC.

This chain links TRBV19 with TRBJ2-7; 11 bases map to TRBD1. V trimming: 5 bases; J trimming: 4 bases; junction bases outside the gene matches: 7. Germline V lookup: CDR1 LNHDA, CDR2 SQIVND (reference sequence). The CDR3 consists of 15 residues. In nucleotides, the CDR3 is TGTGCCAGTAGTCCCGGGACAGGGGGTATGTACGAGCAGTACTTC. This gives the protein CASSPGTGGMYEQYF.

The CDR3 loop is CATSGTQGGTQYF. The CDR3 region has the DNA TGTGCCACCAGTGGTACACAGGGGGGGACCCAGTACTTC. The rearrangement links TRBV24-1 to TRBJ2-5; TRBD1 agrees at 8 bases. The CDR3 loop spans 13 amino acids. CDR1 is KGHDR, CDR2 SFDVKD, per germline. After removal of 5 bases from V and 7 bases from J, the junction contained 5 bases not matched to a gene.

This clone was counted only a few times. CDR3 region: CASSLDRAYNSPLHF. CDR3 coding DNA: TGTGCCAGCAGCTTGGACCGGGCTTATAATTCACCCCTCCACTTT. This rearrangement joins TRBV5-6 to TRBJ1-6; D is unresolved. Germline lookup yields CDR1 SGHDT and CDR2 YYEEEE. Trimming left V 0 bases short and J 4 bases short, with 8 bases between. The CDR3 covers 15 residues.